This TCR beta chain was observed in a study of blood T cell repertoires in COVID-19. Study context: Acute and convalescent COVID-19 samples came from the United States, Italy and Spain. PBMCs, B-cell-depleted T cells, or T cells were the source of the cDNA or gDNA that made up the material.

The germline V gene has CDR1 MNHEY and CDR2 SVGAGI. The CDR3 runs 15 residues. After removal of 2 bases from V and 7 bases from J, the junction contained 7 bases not matched to a gene. The assay was immunoSEQ multiplex PCR, and TCRdb's table has in-frame clones only and misses some. The table has 45,000 to 60,000 clones, 86% seen once; the top ten hold roughly 12%. Specimen: peripheral blood. The clonotype originates from a man between 65 and 80 years old with active COVID-19. The V gene is TRBV6-5, the J gene TRBJ2-2; the match to TRBD1 covers 7 bases. CDR3 residues: CASSYNGQVIGELFF. The DNA for the CDR3 is TGTGCCAGCAGTTACAATGGACAGGTGATCGGGGAGCTGTTTTTT.